This T cell receptor (beta chain) was observed in a study of Ad26.COV2.S vaccination and SARS-CoV-2 variants (dated by TCRdb to the early 2020s). For context, the study as a whole: Vaccine-arm donors came from COV1001, a multicentre, randomized, double-blind, placebo-controlled phase I-IIa trial of Ad26.COV2.S in healthy adults. Ad26.COV2.S was given intramuscularly at 5x10^10 or 1x10^11 viral particles, as a single shot or as two shots 56 days apart. TCRbeta repertoire sequencing served as the tool for gauging how specific and how broad the SARS-CoV-2-reactive T cell receptors were following Ad26.COV2.S vaccination. The TCR-sequenced set comprised about 30 samples: around 20 Ad26.COV2.S vaccine recipients, 5 placebo recipients and 8 SARS-CoV-2 convalescent individuals. Trial participants were randomized into five groups of five, in which low-dose or high-dose Ad26.COV2.S was given once or twice, or placebo was given on both occasions. Throughout the experiments and outcome assessment, investigators stayed blinded to trial group allocation.

A distance of 9 bases separates the germline ends of V and J, which lose 3 bases and 4 bases respectively. The germline V gene specifies LGHNA as CDR1 and YNFKEQ as CDR2. The CDR3 goes from the cysteine to the phenylalanine over 14 residues. Only the CDR3 region is kept as DNA, spanning 42 bases read in frame from base 1. The full study reports these points: Ad26.COV2.S recipients had higher spike-specific TCR breadth than placebo recipients (P = 0.0014). The authors noted that the TCR breadth and depth analyses may have underestimated total T cell responses. The study lacked the statistical power to compare responses across vaccine doses or regimens. Vaccine and placebo recipients had similar non-spike TCR breadth, a finding consistent with the vaccine containing only spike. Substantial breadth of spike-specific CD8+ and CD4+ T cell responses was reported after vaccination.

TCRbeta CDR3 regions were sequenced with the immunoSEQ Assay. After extraction, genomic DNA underwent amplification by bias-controlled multiplex PCR, followed by high-throughput sequencing. Under the source paper's analysis protocol: Collapsing and filtering of sequences were performed to quantify the absolute abundance of each unique TCRbeta CDR3 region. T cell fraction was estimated by normalization of TCRbeta template counts to usable DNA, with usable DNA being measured through amplification of reference genes present in all nucleated cells. Repertoire TCRs were annotated as SARS-CoV-2-specific when V gene, CDR3 amino acid sequence and J gene were exactly matched to a known reactive TCR set. The reference SARS-CoV-2 TCR set came from MIRA and was filtered for enrichment in COVID-19-positive ImmuneCODE repertoires, removing public or cross-reactive TCRs. Based on the MIRA antigens, annotated TCRs were further analysed at the level of specific ORF or position within ORF. Depth was the summed frequency of annotated unique rearrangements, while breadth was defined as annotated unique rearrangements over total unique productive rearrangements. TCR breadth was compared between groups using two-sided Wilcoxon rank-sum tests. As stored in TCRdb, this immuneACCESS dataset retains in-frame rearrangements with V and J assigned. A fraction of the clones does not appear; measured against another copy, unresolved V genes explain less than half of the discrepancy, and the remainder lacks a known reason. That table supplies the V and J calls and clone size; D and trimming were determined from the DNA. The sample table shows 300,000 to 400,000 clones, and 80% to 90% are seen once. The ten largest account for roughly 3.6% of the sample.

The treatment or condition label here, explained by the study, means: some 20 received Ad26.COV2.S at low or high dose, single or two shots; five or six received placebo; per-sample allocation not given. Repertoires of vaccine and placebo recipients were sequenced from samples taken on day 63 after the first injection. In Cohort 1b, about 27 adults aged 18-55 years were enrolled at a single site in Boston, USA, between 29 July and 7 August 2020. Ad26.COV2.S was a replication-incompetent adenovirus type 26 vector expressing a prefusion-stabilized SARS-CoV-2 spike protein from the original Wuhan strain. For this clone: Its antigen is still unknown. Base qualities are not provided; no much larger clone lies one nucleotide away.

Material: peripheral blood, obtained in a trial of Ad26.COV2.S vaccine versus placebo. The V gene is TRBV4-2 and the J gene is TRBJ2-2; possibly the D gene is TRBD1, per 6 matching bases. The source of this sequence is a person aged 18-60 years who received the Ad26.COV2.S COVID-19 vaccine or a placebo. The DNA sequence is as follows: TGTGCCAGCAGCCAGGAACAGGGCACCGGGGAGCTGTTTTTT. Its protein is CASSQEQGTGELFF.